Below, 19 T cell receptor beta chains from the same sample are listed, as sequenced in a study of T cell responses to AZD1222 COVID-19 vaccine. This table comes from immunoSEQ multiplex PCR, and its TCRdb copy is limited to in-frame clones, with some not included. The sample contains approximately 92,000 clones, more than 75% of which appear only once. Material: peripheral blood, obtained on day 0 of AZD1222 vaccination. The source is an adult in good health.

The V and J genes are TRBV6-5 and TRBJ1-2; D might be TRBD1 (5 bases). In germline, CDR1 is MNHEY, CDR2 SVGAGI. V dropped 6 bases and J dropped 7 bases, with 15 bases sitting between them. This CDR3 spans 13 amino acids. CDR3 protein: CASSMGGKGGYTF. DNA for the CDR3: TGTGCCAGCAGCATGGGGGGGAAGGGTGGCTACACCTTC.

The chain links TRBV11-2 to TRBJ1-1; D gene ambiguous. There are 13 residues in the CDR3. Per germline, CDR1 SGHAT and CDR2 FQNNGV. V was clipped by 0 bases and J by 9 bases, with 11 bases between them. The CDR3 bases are TGTGCCAGCAGCTTAGATAGTGCCGGGAAAGCTTTCTTT. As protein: CASSLDSAGKAFF.

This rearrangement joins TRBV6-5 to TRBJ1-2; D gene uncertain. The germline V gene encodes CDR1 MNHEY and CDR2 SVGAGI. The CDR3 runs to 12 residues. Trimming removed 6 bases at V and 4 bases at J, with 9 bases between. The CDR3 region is CASSARAYGYTF. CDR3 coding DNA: TGTGCCAGCAGCGCAAGGGCCTATGGCTACACCTTC.

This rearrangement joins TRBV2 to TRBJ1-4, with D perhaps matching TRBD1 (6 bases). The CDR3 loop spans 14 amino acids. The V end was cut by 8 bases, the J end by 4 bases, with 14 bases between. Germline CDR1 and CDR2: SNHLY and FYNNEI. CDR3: CASSPGQLNEKLFF. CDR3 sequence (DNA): TGTGCCAGCTCCCCGGGACAACTTAATGAAAAACTGTTTTTT.

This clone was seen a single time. The CDR3 sequence is CASTRTGPNTEAFF. DNA for the CDR3: TGTGCCAGCACCCGGACAGGGCCGAACACTGAAGCTTTCTTT. This chain links TRBV6-5 with TRBJ1-1, with 8 bases lining up with TRBD1. V lost 7 bases, J lost 1 base, and 5 bases stayed unmatched. CDR1 is MNHEY and CDR2 is SVGAGI in the germline V gene. The CDR3 length is 14 residues.

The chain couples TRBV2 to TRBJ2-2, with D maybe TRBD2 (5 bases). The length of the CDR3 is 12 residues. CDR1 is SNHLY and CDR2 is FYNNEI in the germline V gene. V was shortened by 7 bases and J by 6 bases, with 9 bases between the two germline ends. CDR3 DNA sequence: TGTGCCAGCACCCTAGCTCCCGGGGAGCTGTTTTTT. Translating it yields CASTLAPGELFF.

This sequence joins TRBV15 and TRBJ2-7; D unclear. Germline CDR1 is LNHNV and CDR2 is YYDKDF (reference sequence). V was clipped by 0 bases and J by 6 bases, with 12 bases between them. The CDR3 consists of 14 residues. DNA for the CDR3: TGTGCCACCAGCAGAGATCGGGCAGCAGCCGAGCAGTACTTC. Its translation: CATSRDRAAAEQYF.

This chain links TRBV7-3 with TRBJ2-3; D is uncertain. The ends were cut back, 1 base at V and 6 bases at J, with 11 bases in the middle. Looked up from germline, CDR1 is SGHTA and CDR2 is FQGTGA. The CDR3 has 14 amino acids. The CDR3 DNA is TGTGCCAGCAGCTTAATGCCGACCACGGATACGCAGTATTTT. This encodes CASSLMPTTDTQYF.

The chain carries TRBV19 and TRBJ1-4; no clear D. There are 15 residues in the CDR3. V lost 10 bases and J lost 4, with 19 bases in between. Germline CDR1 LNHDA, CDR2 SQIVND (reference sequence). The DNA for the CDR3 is TGTGCCACCACCGGCCGGGTCTTTTTTAATGAAAAACTGTTTTTT. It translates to CATTGRVFFNEKLFF.

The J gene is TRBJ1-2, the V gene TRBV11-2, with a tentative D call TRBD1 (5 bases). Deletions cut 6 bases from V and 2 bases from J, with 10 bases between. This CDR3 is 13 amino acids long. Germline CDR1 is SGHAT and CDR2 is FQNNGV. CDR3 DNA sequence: TGTGCCAGCAGATCCGGGGCCAACTATGGCTACACCTTC. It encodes CASRSGANYGYTF. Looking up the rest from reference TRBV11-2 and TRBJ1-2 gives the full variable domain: EAGVAQSPRYKIIEKRQSVAFWCNPISGHATLYWYQQILGQGPKLLIQFQNNGVVDDSQLPKDRFSAERLKGVDSTLKIQPAKLEDSAVYLCASRSGANYGYTFGSGTRLTVV.

Written as DNA, the CDR3 is TGTGCCAGCAGCGCGCTAGATCCGGGGGAGCTGTTTTTT. As protein: CASSALDPGELFF. This chain joins TRBV7-8 and TRBJ2-2; unclear D gene. The germline V and J ends were trimmed by 5 bases and 8 bases, with 12 bases remaining between them. The CDR3 sequence is 13 residues long. Germline V CDR1 and CDR2: SGHVS, FQNEAQ.

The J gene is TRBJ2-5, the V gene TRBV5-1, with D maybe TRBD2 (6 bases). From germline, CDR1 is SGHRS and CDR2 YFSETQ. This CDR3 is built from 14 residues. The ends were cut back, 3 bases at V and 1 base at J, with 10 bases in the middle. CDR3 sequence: CASSYSGLQETQYF. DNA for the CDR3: TGCGCCAGCAGCTATTCGGGACTCCAAGAGACCCAGTACTTC.

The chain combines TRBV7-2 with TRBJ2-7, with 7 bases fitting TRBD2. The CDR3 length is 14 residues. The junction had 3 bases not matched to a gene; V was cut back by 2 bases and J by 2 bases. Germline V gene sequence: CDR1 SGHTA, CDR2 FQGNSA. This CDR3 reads CASSLFGTTYEQYF. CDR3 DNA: TGTGCCAGCAGCTTATTTGGGACTACCTACGAGCAGTACTTC.

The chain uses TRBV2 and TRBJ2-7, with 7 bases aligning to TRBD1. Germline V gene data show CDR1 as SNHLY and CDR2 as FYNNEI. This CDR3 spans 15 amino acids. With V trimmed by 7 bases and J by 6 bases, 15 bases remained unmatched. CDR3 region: CASKGLMTGPSEQYF. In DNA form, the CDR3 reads TGTGCCAGCAAAGGTCTAATGACAGGGCCCAGCGAGCAGTACTTC.

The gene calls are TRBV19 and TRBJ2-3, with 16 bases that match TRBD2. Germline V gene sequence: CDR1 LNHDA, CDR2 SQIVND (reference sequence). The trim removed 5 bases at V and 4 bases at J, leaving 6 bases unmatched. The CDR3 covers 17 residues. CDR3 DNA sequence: TGTGCCAGTAGTGCCTCCGGGACTAGCGGGGGGGCAGATACGCAGTATTTT. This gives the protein CASSASGTSGGADTQYF.

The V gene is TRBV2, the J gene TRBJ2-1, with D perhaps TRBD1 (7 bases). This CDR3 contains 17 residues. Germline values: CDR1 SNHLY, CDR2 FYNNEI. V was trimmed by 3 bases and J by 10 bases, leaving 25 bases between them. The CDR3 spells CASSETRGTAPTWEQFF. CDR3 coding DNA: TGTGCCAGCAGTGAGACCCGGGGGACAGCTCCAACATGGGAGCAGTTCTTC.

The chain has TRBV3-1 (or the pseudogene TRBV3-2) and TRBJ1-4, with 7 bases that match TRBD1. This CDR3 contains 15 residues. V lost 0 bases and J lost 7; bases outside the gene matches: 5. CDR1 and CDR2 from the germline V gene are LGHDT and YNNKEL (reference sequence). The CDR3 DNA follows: TGTGCCAGCAGCCAAGATTTAGGGGGCGGTGAAAAACTGTTTTTT. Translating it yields CASSQDLGGGEKLFF.

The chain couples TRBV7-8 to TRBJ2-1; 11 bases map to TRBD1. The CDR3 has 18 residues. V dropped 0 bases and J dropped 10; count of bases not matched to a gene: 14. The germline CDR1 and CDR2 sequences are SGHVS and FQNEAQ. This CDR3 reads CASSLARFTGQGATEQFF. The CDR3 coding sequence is TGTGCCAGCAGCTTAGCGCGGTTTACCGGACAGGGGGCTACGGAGCAGTTCTTC.

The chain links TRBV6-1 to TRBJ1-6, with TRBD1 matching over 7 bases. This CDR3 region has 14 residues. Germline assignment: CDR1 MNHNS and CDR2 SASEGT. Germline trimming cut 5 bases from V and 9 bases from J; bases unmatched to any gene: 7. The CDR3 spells CASSYPGQLSPLHF. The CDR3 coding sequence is TGTGCCAGCAGTTATCCGGGACAGCTTTCACCCCTCCACTTT.